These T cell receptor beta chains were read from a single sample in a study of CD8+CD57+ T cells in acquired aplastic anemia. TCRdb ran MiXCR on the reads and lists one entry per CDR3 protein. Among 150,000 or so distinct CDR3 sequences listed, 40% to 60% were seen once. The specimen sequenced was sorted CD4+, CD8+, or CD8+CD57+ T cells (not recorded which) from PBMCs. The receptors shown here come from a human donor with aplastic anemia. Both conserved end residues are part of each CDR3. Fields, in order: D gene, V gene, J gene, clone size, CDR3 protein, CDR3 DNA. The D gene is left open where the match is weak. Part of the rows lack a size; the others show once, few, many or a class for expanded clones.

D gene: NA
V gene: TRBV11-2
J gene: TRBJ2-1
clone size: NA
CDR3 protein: CASSLPGLPTYNEQFF
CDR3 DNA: TGTGCCAGCAGCTTACCCGGGCTTCCCACCTACAATGAGCAGTTCTTC

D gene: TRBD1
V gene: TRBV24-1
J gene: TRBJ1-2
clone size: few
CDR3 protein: CATSTGIGGYTF
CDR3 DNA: TGTGCCACCTCGACAGGGATCGGTGGCTACACCTTC

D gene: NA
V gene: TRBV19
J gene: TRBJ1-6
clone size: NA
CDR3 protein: CASTEGGLRGSSLHF
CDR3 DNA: TGTGCCAGTACCGAGGGAGGCCTTAGGGGTTCATCCCTCCACTTT

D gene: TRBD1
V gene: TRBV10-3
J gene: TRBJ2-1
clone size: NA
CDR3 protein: CAMRGTDNNEQFF
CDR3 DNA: TGTGCCATGAGGGGGACAGACAACAATGAGCAGTTCTTC

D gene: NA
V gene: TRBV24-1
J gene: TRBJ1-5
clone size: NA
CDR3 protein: CATSDRPQGRNQPQHF
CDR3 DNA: TGTGCCACCAGTGATCGGCCCCAGGGTCGTAATCAGCCCCAGCATTTT

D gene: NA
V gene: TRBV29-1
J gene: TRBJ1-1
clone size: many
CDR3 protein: CSVVEYEAFF
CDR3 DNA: TGCAGCGTTGTCGAATATGAAGCTTTCTTT

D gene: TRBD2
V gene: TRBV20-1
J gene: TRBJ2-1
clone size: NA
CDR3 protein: CSVPLSGSLNEQFF
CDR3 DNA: TGCAGTGTTCCGCTTAGCGGGAGTTTAAATGAGCAGTTCTTC

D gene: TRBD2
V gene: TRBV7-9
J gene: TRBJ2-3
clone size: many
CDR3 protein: CASSSRASGFSTDTQYF
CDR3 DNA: TGTGCCAGCAGCTCGAGAGCTAGCGGGTTTAGCACAGATACGCAGTATTTT

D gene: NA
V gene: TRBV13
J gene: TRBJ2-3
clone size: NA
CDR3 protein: CASSPDGLTDTQYF
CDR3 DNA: TGTGCCAGCAGCCCAGACGGACTCACAGATACGCAGTATTTT

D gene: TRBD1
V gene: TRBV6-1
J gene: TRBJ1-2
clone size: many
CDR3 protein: CASTSGTGSGYTF
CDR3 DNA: TGTGCCAGCACCTCCGGGACAGGCTCTGGCTACACCTTC

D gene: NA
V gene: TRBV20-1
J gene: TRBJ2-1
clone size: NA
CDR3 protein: CSASGALPPRFF
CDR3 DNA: TGCAGTGCTAGTGGGGCCCTCCCGCCCCGGTTCTTC

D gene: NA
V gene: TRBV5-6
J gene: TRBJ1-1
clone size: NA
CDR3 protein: CASSLPRGSNTEAFF
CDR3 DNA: TGTGCCAGCAGCCTGCCACGGGGGTCGAACACTGAAGCTTTCTTT

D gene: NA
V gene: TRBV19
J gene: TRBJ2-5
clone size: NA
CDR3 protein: CASRIGETQYF
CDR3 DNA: TGTGCCAGTAGGATAGGAGAGACCCAGTACTTC

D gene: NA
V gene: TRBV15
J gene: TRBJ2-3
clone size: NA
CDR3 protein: CATSRSGTTQYF
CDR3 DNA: TGTGCCACCAGCAGATCCGGGACCACGCAGTATTTT

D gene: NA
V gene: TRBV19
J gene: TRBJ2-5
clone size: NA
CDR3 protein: CASSIWGTMETQYF
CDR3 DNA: TGTGCCAGTAGTATCTGGGGGACAATGGAGACCCAGTACTTC

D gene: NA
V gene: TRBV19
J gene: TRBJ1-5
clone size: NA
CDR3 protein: CASSGVGGDQPQHF
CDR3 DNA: TGTGCCAGTAGCGGGGTTGGGGGCGATCAGCCCCAGCATTTT

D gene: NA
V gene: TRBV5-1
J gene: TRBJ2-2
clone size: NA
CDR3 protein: CASSLDGGASTGELFF
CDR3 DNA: TGCGCCAGCAGCTTGGACGGGGGCGCGAGCACCGGGGAGCTGTTTTTT

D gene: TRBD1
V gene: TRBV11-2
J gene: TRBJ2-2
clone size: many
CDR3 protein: CASSLEGTASRYTGELFF
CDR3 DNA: TGTGCCAGCAGCTTAGAAGGGACAGCAAGCCGGTACACCGGGGAGCTGTTTTTT

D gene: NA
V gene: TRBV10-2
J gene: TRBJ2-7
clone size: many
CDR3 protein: CASRKGTPSSYEQYF
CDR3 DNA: TGCGCCAGCAGAAAGGGGACTCCCTCTTCCTACGAGCAGTACTTC

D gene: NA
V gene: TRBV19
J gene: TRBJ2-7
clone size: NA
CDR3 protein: CASSPRWGVNYEQYF
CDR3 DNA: TGTGCCAGTAGTCCCCGTTGGGGAGTTAACTACGAGCAGTACTTC

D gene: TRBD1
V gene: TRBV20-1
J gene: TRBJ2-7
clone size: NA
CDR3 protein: CSAGTGNWYEQYF
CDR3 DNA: TGCAGTGCCGGGACAGGGAATTGGTACGAGCAGTACTTC

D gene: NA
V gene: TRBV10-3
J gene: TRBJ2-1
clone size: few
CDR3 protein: CAISGDVSSYNEQFF
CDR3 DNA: TGTGCCATCAGTGGGGACGTTAGCTCCTACAATGAGCAGTTCTTC

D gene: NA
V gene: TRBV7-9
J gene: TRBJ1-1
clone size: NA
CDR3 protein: CASTPGGNTEAFF
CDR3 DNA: TGTGCCAGCACTCCGGGAGGGAACACTGAAGCTTTCTTT